This T cell receptor beta chain was sequenced in a study of T cell responses to AZD1222 COVID-19 vaccine. The study, taken as a whole, reports: Only six or seven AZD1222 recipients were seropositive at baseline. Two AZD1222 administrations were followed by greater Spike-specific TCR breadth and depth. Variant regions that are unmutated are reportedly the target of nearly half of spike-specific TCRs. After the peak T cell response, and only then, were repertoires sampled.

Some clones are missing from TCRdb's copy, which holds only in-frame ones; the method was immunoSEQ multiplex PCR. The repertoire holds approximately 79,000 clones, with approximately 91% as singletons. The CDR3 runs 16 residues. CDR1 is MNHNY, CDR2 SVGAGI, per germline (reference sequence). V shed 6 bases and J 4 bases; nucleotides not matched to a gene: 8. With respect to this clone: Its antigen is still unknown.

The source is an adult in good health. This chain links TRBV6-6 with TRBJ1-3; 11 bases line up with TRBD1. The sample was peripheral blood, taken on day 0 of AZD1222 vaccination. As DNA, the CDR3 is TGTGCCAGCAGCCAACCGGGACAGGGGGGAGGAAACACCATATATTTT. It encodes CASSQPGQGGGNTIYF.